These 4 T cell receptor beta chains originate from one sample sequenced in a study of blood T cells in healthy people across ages. Through a sample-barcoded 5' primer and a J-beta primer mix, a second PCR was run for about 6 to 12 cycles. TCRdb itself ran the 5' RACE reads through MiXCR, one entry per CDR3 protein. The data show around 320,000 distinct CDR3 sequences, less than 30% seen once. The source material was blood. The receptors shown here come from an older woman in good health.

This clonotype occurred a few times. The chain links TRBV20-1 to TRBJ1-1; 8 bases align to TRBD1. The CDR3 consists of 12 residues. The ends lost 3 bases at V and 6 bases at J; junction bases unmatched: 3. Germline CDR1 DFQATT, CDR2 SNEGSKA (reference sequence). The CDR3 loop reads CSASQGAAEAFF. CDR3 sequence (DNA): TGCAGTGCTAGCCAGGGGGCTGCTGAAGCTTTCTTT.

The chain couples TRBV2 to TRBJ2-7; D uncertain. Germline values: CDR1 SNHLY, CDR2 FYNNEI. The CDR3 runs to 14 residues. V lost 7 bases and J lost 4, with 17 bases in between. CDR3 coding DNA: TGTGCCAGCAAATTTAGATCTTCTGGGTACGAGCAGTACTTC. Protein: CASKFRSSGYEQYF.

A few counts support this clonotype. This sequence joins TRBV7-2 and TRBJ1-1; D perhaps matches TRBD1 (6 bases). The ends were cut back, 2 bases at V and 1 base at J, with 11 bases in the middle. The CDR3 loop spans 15 amino acids. Germline V lookup: CDR1 SGHTA, CDR2 FQGNSA. CDR3 region: CASSLRGQRNTEAFF. CDR3 in DNA: TGTGCCAGCAGCTTACGGGGGCAGCGGAACACTGAAGCTTTCTTT.

The V call is TRBV12-3 or TRBV12-4, the J call TRBJ1-3; unclear D gene. The CDR3 length is 14 residues. V lost 5 bases and J lost 0, with 8 bases in between. In nucleotides, the CDR3 is TGTGCCAGCAGTCCCTTACACTCTGGAAACACCATATATTTT. As protein: CASSPLHSGNTIYF.